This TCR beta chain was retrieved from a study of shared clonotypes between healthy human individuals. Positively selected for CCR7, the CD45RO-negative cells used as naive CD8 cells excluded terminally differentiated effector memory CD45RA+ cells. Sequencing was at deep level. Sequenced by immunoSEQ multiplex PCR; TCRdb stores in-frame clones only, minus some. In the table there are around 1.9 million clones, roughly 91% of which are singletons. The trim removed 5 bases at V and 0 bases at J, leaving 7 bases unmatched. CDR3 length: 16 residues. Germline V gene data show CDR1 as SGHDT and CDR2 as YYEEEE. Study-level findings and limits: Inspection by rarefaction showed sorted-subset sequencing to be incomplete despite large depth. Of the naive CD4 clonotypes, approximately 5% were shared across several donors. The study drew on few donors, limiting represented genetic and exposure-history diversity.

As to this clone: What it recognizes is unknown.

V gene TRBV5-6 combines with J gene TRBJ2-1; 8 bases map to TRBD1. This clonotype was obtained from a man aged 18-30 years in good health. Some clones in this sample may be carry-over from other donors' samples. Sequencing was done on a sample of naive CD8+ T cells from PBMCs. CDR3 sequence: CASSSDREGSYNEQFF. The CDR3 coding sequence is TGTGCCAGCAGTTCGGACAGGGAAGGCTCCTACAATGAGCAGTTCTTC. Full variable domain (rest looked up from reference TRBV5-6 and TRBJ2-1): DAGVTQSPTHLIKTRGQQVTLRCSPKSGHDTVSWYQQALGQGPQFIFQYYEEEERQRGNFPDRFSGHQFPNYSSELNVNALLLGDSALYLCASSSDREGSYNEQFFGPGTRLTVL.